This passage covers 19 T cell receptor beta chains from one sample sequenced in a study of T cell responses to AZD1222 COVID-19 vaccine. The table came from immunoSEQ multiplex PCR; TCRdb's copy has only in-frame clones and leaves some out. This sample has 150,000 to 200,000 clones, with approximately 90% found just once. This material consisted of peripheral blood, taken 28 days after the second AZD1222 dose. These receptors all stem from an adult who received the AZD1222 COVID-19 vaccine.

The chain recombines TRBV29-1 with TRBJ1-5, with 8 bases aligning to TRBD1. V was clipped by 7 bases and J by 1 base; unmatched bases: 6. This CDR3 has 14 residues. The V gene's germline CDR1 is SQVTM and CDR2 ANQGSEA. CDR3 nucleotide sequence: TGCAGCGCCAAACAGGGGGGGAGCAATCAGCCCCAGCATTTT. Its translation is CSAKQGGSNQPQHF.

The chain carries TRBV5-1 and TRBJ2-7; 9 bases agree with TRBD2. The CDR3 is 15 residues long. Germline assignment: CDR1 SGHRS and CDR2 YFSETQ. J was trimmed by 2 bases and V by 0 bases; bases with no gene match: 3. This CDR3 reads CASSLGLAAAYEQYF. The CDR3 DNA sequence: TGCGCCAGCAGCTTGGGACTAGCGGCCGCCTACGAGCAGTACTTC. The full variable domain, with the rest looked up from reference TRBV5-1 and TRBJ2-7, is KAGVTQTPRYLIKTRGQQVTLSCSPISGHRSVSWYQQTPGQGLQFLFEYFSETQRNKGNFPGRFSGRQFSNSRSEMNVSTLELGDSALYLCASSLGLAAAYEQYFGPGTRLTVT.

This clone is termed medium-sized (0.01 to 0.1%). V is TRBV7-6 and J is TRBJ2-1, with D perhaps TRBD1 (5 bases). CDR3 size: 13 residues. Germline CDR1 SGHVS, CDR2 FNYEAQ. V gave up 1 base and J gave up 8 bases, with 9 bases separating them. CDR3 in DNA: TGTGCCAGCAGCTTAGACAGGATGCATGAGCAGTTCTTC. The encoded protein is CASSLDRMHEQFF. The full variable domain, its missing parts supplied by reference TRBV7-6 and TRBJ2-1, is GAGVSQSPRYKVTKRGQDVALRCDPISGHVSLYWYRQALGQGPEFLTYFNYEAQQDKSGLPNDRFSAERPEGSISTLTIQRTEQRDSAMYRCASSLDRMHEQFFGPGTRLTVL.

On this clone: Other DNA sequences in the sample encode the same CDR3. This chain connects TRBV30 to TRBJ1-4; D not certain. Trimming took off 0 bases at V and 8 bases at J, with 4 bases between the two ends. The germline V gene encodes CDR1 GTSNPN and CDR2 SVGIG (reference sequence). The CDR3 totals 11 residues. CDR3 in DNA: TGTGCCTGGAGTGTCGGGGAAAAACTGTTTTTT. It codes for CAWSVGEKLFF.

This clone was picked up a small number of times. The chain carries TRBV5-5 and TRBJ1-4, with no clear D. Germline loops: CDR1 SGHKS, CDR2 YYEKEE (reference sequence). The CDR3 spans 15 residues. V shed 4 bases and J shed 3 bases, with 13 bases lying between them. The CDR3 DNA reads TGTGCCAGCAGCGTCCTAGGGCTTTCTAATGAAAAACTGTTTTTT. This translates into CASSVLGLSNEKLFF.

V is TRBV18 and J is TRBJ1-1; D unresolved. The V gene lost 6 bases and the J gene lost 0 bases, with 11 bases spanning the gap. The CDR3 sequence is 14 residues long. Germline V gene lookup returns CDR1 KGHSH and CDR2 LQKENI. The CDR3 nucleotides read TGTGCCAGCTCTCCGCAGAGCATGAACACTGAAGCTTTCTTT. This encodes CASSPQSMNTEAFF.

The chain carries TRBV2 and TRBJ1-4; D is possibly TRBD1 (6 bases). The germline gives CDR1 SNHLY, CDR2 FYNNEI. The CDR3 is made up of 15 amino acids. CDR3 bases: TGTGCAACAAATGTACAGGGTGCAGCTAATGAAAAACTGTTTTTT. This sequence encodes CATNVQGAANEKLFF.

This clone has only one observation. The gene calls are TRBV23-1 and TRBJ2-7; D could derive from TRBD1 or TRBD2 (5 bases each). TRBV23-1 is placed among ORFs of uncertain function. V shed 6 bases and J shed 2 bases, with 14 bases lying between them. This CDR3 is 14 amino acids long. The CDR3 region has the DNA TGCGCCAGCAGAGGGACGACGGGACCCTACGAGCAGTACTTC. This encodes CASRGTTGPYEQYF.

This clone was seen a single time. This CDR3 is CATSTGDASSYNSPLHF. The DNA for the CDR3 is TGTGCCACCAGCACAGGGGACGCGAGCTCCTATAATTCACCCCTCCACTTT. The chain has TRBV15 and TRBJ1-6; a possible D gene is TRBD1 (6 bases). This CDR3 is 17 amino acids long. Trimming shortened V by 4 bases and J by 0 bases, and 13 bases separated the two germline ends. Looked up from germline, CDR1 is LNHNV and CDR2 is YYDKDF (reference sequence).

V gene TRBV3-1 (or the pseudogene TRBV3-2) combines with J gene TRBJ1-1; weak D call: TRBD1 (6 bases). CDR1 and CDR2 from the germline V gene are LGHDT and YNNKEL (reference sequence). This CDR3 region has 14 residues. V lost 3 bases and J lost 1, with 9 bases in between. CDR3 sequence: CASSQGAWNTEAFF. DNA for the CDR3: TGTGCCAGCAGCCAGGGGGCCTGGAACACTGAAGCTTTCTTT.

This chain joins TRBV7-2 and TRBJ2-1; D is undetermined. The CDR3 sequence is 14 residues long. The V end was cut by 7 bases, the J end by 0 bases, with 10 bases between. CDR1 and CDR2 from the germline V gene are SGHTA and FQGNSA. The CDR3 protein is CASTPGDSYNEQFF. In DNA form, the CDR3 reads TGTGCCAGCACCCCAGGCGACTCCTACAATGAGCAGTTCTTC.

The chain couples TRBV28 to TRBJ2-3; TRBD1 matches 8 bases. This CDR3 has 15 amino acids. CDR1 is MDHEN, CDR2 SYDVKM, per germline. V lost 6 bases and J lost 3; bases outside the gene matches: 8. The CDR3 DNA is TGTGCCAGCAGCCCTGGACAGGGTGTGACAGATACGCAGTATTTT. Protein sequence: CASSPGQGVTDTQYF.

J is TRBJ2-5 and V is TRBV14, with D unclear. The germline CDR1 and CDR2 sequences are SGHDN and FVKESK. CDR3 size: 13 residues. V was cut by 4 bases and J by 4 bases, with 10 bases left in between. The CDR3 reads CASSLSNGETQYF. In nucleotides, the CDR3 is TGTGCCAGCAGCCTCTCAAACGGAGAGACCCAGTACTTC.

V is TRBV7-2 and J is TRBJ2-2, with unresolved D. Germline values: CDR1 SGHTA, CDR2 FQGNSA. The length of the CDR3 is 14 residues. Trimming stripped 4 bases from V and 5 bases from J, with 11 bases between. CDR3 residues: CASSSPLRTGELFF. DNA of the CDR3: TGTGCCAGCAGCTCGCCTCTGCGGACCGGGGAGCTGTTTTTT.

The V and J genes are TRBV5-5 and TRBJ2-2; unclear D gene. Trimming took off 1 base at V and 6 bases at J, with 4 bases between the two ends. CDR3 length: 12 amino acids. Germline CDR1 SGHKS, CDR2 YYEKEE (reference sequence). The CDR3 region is CASSLLPGELFF. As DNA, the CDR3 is TGTGCCAGCAGCTTGTTGCCCGGGGAGCTGTTTTTT. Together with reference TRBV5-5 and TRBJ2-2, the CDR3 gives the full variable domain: DAGVTQSPTHLIKTRGQQVTLRCSPISGHKSVSWYQQVLGQGPQFIFQYYEKEERGRGNFPDRFSARQFPNYSSELNVNALLLGDSALYLCASSLLPGELFFGEGSRLTVL.

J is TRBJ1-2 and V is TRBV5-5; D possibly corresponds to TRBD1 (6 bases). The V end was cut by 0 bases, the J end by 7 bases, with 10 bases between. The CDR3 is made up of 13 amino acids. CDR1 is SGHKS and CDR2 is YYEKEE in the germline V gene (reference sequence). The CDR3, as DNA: TGTGCCAGCAGCTTGGATACAGGGCTTGGCTACACCTTC. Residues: CASSLDTGLGYTF.

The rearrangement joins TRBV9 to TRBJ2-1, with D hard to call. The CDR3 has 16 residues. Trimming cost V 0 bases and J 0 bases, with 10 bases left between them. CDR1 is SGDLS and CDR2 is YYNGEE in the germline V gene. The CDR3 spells CASSVARGSSYNEQFF. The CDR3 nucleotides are TGTGCCAGCAGCGTAGCTAGAGGTAGCTCCTACAATGAGCAGTTCTTC.

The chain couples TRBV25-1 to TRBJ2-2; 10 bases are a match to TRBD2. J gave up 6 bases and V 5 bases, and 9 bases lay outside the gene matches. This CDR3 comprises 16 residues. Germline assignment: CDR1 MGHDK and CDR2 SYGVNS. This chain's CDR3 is CASSSPGLAMAGELFF. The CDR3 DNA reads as TGTGCCAGCAGTTCACCGGGACTAGCGATGGCCGGGGAGCTGTTTTTT.

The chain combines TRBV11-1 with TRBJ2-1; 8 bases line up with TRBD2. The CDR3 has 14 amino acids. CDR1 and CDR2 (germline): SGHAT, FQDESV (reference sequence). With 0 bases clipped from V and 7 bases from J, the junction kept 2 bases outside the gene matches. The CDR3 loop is CASSLAGGRNEQFF. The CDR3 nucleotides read TGTGCCAGCAGCTTAGCTGGCGGGAGGAATGAGCAGTTCTTC.